Below, 30 T cell receptor beta chains from the same sample are listed, as sequenced in a study of control samples from healthy donors and cancer patients. Libraries were prepared by immunoSEQ multiplex PCR; TCRdb keeps only in-frame clonotypes and omits some of them. The data show 100,000 to 150,000 clones, over 75% seen once. The sequenced material came from blood. These receptors came from a man in his late teens or twenties in good health.

This sequence joins TRBV3-1 (or the pseudogene TRBV3-2) and TRBJ1-1; D unresolved. Looked up from germline, CDR1 is LGHDT and CDR2 is YNNKEL (reference sequence). This CDR3 region has 13 residues. The germline V and J ends were trimmed by 3 bases and 7 bases, with 12 bases remaining between them. The CDR3, as DNA: TGTGCCAGCAGCCAGGCGGGAAAGGGTGAAGCTTTCTTT. Amino acids: CASSQAGKGEAFF.

The chain joins TRBV11-3 to TRBJ2-7; 7 positions match TRBD2. The V and J ends lost 2 bases and 2 bases, in that order; junction bases with no gene match: 6. Germline CDR1 is SGHNT and CDR2 is YENEEA. The CDR3 loop spans 15 amino acids. The CDR3 DNA is TGTGCCAGCAGCTTACACAGCGGGGCTGCCTACGAGCAGTACTTC. Translation: CASSLHSGAAYEQYF.

CDR3 coding DNA: TGTGCCAGCAGACGCAGGATGAACACTGAAGCTTTCTTT. This codes for CASRRRMNTEAFF. This chain uses TRBV6-4 with TRBJ1-1; D uncertain. Trimming left V 6 bases short and J 0 bases short, with 8 bases between. CDR3 size: 13 residues. Germline loops: CDR1 MRHNA, CDR2 SNTAGT.

This chain connects TRBV11-3 to TRBJ2-1; 7 positions agree with TRBD1. This CDR3 is built from 13 residues. J was trimmed by 10 bases and V by 7 bases; bases with no gene match: 10. The germline gives CDR1 SGHNT, CDR2 YENEEA. The CDR3 sequence: CASKLRQGREQFF. The CDR3 DNA is TGTGCCAGCAAGTTGAGACAGGGTCGGGAGCAGTTCTTC. The variable domain in full, with the rest retrieved from reference TRBV11-3 and TRBJ2-1, is EAGVVQSPRYKIIEKKQPVAFWCNPISGHNTLYWYLQNLGQGPELLIRYENEEAVDDSQLPKDRFSAERLKGVDSTLKIQPAELGDSAVYLCASKLRQGREQFFGPGTRLTVL.

This chain uses TRBV7-2 with TRBJ2-1; D unresolved. Per germline, CDR1 SGHTA and CDR2 FQGNSA. This CDR3 region has 14 residues. The germline V and J ends were trimmed by 2 bases and 4 bases, with 9 bases remaining between them. The CDR3: CASSLIGGYNEQFF. For the CDR3, the DNA is TGTGCCAGCAGCTTAATCGGCGGATACAATGAGCAGTTCTTC.

The chain has TRBV7-2 and TRBJ1-4; 7 bases align to TRBD1. Germline V gives CDR1 SGHTA, CDR2 FQGNSA. The V and J ends lost 1 base and 7 bases, in that order; junction bases with no gene match: 3. The CDR3 covers 14 residues. For the CDR3, the DNA is TGTGCCAGCAGCTTAGGCCAGGGGGTTGAAAAACTGTTTTTT. Protein sequence: CASSLGQGVEKLFF.

V and J are TRBV19 and TRBJ1-2; 7 bases map to TRBD1. The CDR3 loop spans 15 amino acids. Germline trimming cut 3 bases from V and 4 bases from J; bases unmatched to any gene: 8. The V gene's germline CDR1 is LNHDA and CDR2 SQIVND (reference sequence). This CDR3 is CASSIIGQASYGYTF. CDR3 DNA: TGTGCCAGTAGTATTATTGGACAGGCTAGCTATGGCTACACCTTC.

This clone was detected once. This chain uses TRBV4-1 with TRBJ2-7; D not certain. The CDR3 totals 14 residues. CDR1 is MGHRA, CDR2 YSYEKL, per germline. Deletions cut 1 base from V and 8 bases from J, with 15 bases between. CDR3 residues: CASSQALAGAQQYF. The CDR3, as DNA: TGCGCCAGCAGCCAAGCCCTCGCTGGTGCTCAGCAGTACTTC.

The rearrangement links TRBV15 to TRBJ2-3; D is undetermined. V was cut by 1 base and J by 1 base, with 6 bases left in between. The CDR3 contains 14 residues. CDR1 is LNHNV and CDR2 is YYDKDF in the germline V gene (reference sequence). CDR3 in amino acids: CATSRGEGTDTQYF. The CDR3 nucleotides read TGTGCCACCAGCAGAGGTGAAGGCACAGATACGCAGTATTTT.

V usage is TRBV6-5 and J usage is TRBJ1-3; D unclear. Germline CDR1 MNHEY, CDR2 SVGAGI. Trimming took 8 bases from V and 4 from J, leaving 12 bases between them. There are 13 residues in the CDR3. The CDR3 protein is CASGTAPGNTIYF. In DNA, the CDR3 is TGTGCCAGCGGAACCGCGCCGGGAAACACCATATATTTT.

The V gene is TRBV7-2, the J gene TRBJ2-7; D is possibly TRBD1 (6 bases). The CDR3 is made up of 14 amino acids. Germline V gives CDR1 SGHTA, CDR2 FQGNSA. V lost 1 base and J 6 bases, leaving 13 bases between the germline ends. The CDR3 reads CASSLDVRGSEQYF. DNA of the CDR3: TGTGCCAGCAGCTTAGATGTCAGGGGAAGCGAGCAGTACTTC.

There are a few counts of this clone. The rearrangement uses TRBV28 and TRBJ1-2, with D possibly being TRBD1 (6 bases). The CDR3 extends over 14 amino acids. Germline V lookup: CDR1 MDHEN, CDR2 SYDVKM. The germline V and J ends were trimmed by 2 bases and 8 bases, with 15 bases remaining between them. CDR3 region: CASSLILGGQGYTF. The DNA for the CDR3 is TGTGCCAGCAGTTTAATTTTAGGGGGGCAAGGCTACACCTTC.

The chain employs TRBV6-1 and TRBJ2-7; D call uncertain. The CDR3 is 16 residues long. Per the germline V gene, CDR1 is MNHNS and CDR2 is SASEGT. The ends were cut back, 1 base at V and 0 bases at J, with 13 bases in the middle. CDR3 in amino acids: CASSEEGQVLSYEQYF. The CDR3 DNA reads as TGTGCCAGCAGTGAAGAAGGGCAGGTCCTCTCCTACGAGCAGTACTTC.

CDR3 DNA: TGTGCCAGCTCACTCTCTAGGGACTTACGGAAAGCTTTCTTT. It is translated as CASSLSRDLRKAFF. The rearrangement joins TRBV18 to TRBJ1-1, with D possibly TRBD1 on 5 matching bases. The CDR3 sequence is 14 residues long. Germline CDR1 and CDR2: KGHSH and LQKENI. The V end lost 4 bases, the J end lost 9 bases, and 18 bases lay between the germline ends.

The CDR3 spells CASSTRHEANEKLFF. CDR3 in DNA: TGTGCCAGCAGCACGCGACACGAAGCTAATGAAAAACTGTTTTTT. The rearrangement joins TRBV3-1 (or the pseudogene TRBV3-2) to TRBJ1-4; D is unresolved. The CDR3 runs to 15 residues. V gave up 5 bases and J gave up 3 bases, with 13 bases separating them. From germline, CDR1 is LGHDT and CDR2 YNNKEL (reference sequence).

This chain joins TRBV19 and TRBJ1-1; possibly TRBD1 for D (5 bases). This CDR3 has 13 amino acids. CDR1 and CDR2 from the germline V gene are LNHDA and SQIVND (reference sequence). Trimming shortened V by 4 bases and J by 5 bases, and 11 bases separated the two germline ends. CDR3 sequence: CASSNSGRTEAFF. CDR3 sequence (DNA): TGTGCCAGTAGTAATTCAGGGAGGACTGAAGCTTTCTTT. The variable domain in full, with the rest retrieved from reference TRBV19 and TRBJ1-1, is DGGITQSPKYLFRKEGQNVTLSCEQNLNHDAMYWYRQDPGQGLRLIYYSQIVNDFQKGDIAEGYSVSREKKESFPLTVTSAQKNPTAFYLCASSNSGRTEAFFGQGTRLTVV.

This clone was seen only once. This sample includes further DNA sequences coding for the same CDR3. The genes are TRBV3-1 (or the pseudogene TRBV3-2) and TRBJ2-2; 9 bases match TRBD1. Germline assignment: CDR1 LGHDT and CDR2 YNNKEL (reference sequence). This CDR3 has 14 residues. V lost 4 bases and J lost 8; bases outside the gene matches: 5. Here the CDR3 reads CASSRTGARGELFF. The CDR3 DNA follows: TGTGCCAGCAGCCGGACAGGGGCAAGGGGGGAGCTGTTTTTT.

The chain couples TRBV28 to TRBJ2-7, with D perhaps TRBD1 or TRBD2 (5 bases each). CDR3 length equals 13 residues. Trimming took 8 bases from V and 7 from J, leaving 18 bases between them. Germline V CDR1 and CDR2: MDHEN, SYDVKM. CDR3 protein: CASSVTGTREQYF. CDR3 in DNA: TGTGCCAGCTCCGTTACCGGGACGCGGGAGCAGTACTTC.

The chain combines TRBV7-2 with TRBJ1-4; D possibly corresponds to TRBD1 (5 bases). CDR1 and CDR2 (germline): SGHTA, FQGNSA. The CDR3 loop spans 15 amino acids. With 5 bases removed from V and 0 bases from J, the gap between germline ends came to 10 bases. The CDR3, as DNA: TGTGCCAGCAGCGTAAGAGGGGCAACTAATGAAAAACTGTTTTTT. This sequence encodes CASSVRGATNEKLFF.

With respect to this clone: The same CDR3 can be traced to other DNA sequences in this sample. J is TRBJ2-7 and V is TRBV20-1; the D gene could be TRBD1 or TRBD2 (5 bases each). This CDR3 region has 13 residues. Germline V CDR1 and CDR2: DFQATT, SNEGSKA (reference sequence). Trimming pared 3 bases from V and 7 bases from J, leaving 16 bases between. The DNA of the CDR3 is TGCAGTGCTAGTCTTCTAGGCTGGGGGGAGCAGTACTTC. Its translation: CSASLLGWGEQYF.

The rearrangement uses TRBV15 and TRBJ2-3; D remains unclear. The germline CDR1 and CDR2 sequences are LNHNV and YYDKDF (reference sequence). Trimming stripped 4 bases from V and 0 bases from J, with 11 bases between. There are 15 residues in the CDR3. The CDR3 nucleotides are TGTGCCACCAGCACTTCCCTCGGAAGCACAGATACGCAGTATTTT. Protein: CATSTSLGSTDTQYF.

V usage is TRBV19 and J usage is TRBJ2-4; D could derive from TRBD1 or TRBD2 (6 bases each). Trimming removed 2 bases at V and 0 bases at J, with 14 bases between. The CDR3 runs 17 residues. In germline, CDR1 is LNHDA, CDR2 SQIVND (reference sequence). CDR3 residues: CASSIYSRDIAKNIQYF. CDR3 DNA sequence: TGTGCCAGTAGTATATATTCGCGGGACATAGCCAAAAACATTCAGTACTTC.

The chain combines TRBV6-4 with TRBJ1-1; D is ambiguous. With 4 bases removed from V and 1 base from J, the gap between germline ends came to 7 bases. CDR3 length: 13 residues. Looked up from germline, CDR1 is MRHNA and CDR2 is SNTAGT. The CDR3 nucleotides read TGTGCCAGCAGTGGACGGGAGAACACTGAAGCTTTCTTT. Its protein product is CASSGRENTEAFF.

CDR3 region: CASRGGQYEQYF. In nucleotides, the CDR3 is TGTGCCAGCAGGGGGGGCCAGTACGAGCAGTACTTC. This sequence joins TRBV2 and TRBJ2-7; D could derive from TRBD1 or TRBD2 (6 bases each). The ends were cut back, 6 bases at V and 4 bases at J, with 10 bases in the middle. CDR3 size: 12 residues. Germline CDR1 reads SNHLY; CDR2 reads FYNNEI.

V is TRBV28 and J is TRBJ1-4, with D unclear. Trimming removed 8 bases at V and 8 bases at J, with 15 bases between. The CDR3 spans 13 residues. The V gene's germline CDR1 is MDHEN and CDR2 SYDVKM. The CDR3 bases are TGTGCCAGCTTTGTTGGGGTTGGGGAAAAACTGTTTTTT. Protein sequence: CASFVGVGEKLFF.

V gene TRBV11-2 combines with J gene TRBJ1-4; D remains ambiguous. This CDR3 spans 14 amino acids. V was trimmed by 5 bases and J by 5 bases, leaving 12 bases between them. Germline V gene sequence: CDR1 SGHAT, CDR2 FQNNGV. CDR3 DNA: TGTGCCAGCAGCCGGGCGCCTTACAATGAAAAACTGTTTTTT. It is translated as CASSRAPYNEKLFF.

This chain links TRBV2 with TRBJ1-3; D remains ambiguous. Germline CDR1 SNHLY, CDR2 FYNNEI. V was shortened by 7 bases and J by 2 bases, with 9 bases between the two germline ends. The CDR3 length is 13 residues. The CDR3 here is CASTFTAGNTIYF. The CDR3 DNA follows: TGTGCCAGCACCTTCACCGCTGGAAACACCATATATTTT. The full variable domain, rest sourced from reference TRBV2 and TRBJ1-3, is EPEVTQTPSHQVTQMGQEVILRCVPISNHLYFYWYRQILGQKVEFLVSFYNNEISEKSEIFDDQFSVERPDGSNFTLKIRSTKLEDSAMYFCASTFTAGNTIYFGEGSWLTVV.

The J gene is TRBJ2-3, the V gene TRBV7-9, with D possibly being TRBD1 (6 bases). The germline V gene has CDR1 SEHNR and CDR2 FQNEAQ (reference sequence). The V end was cut by 5 bases, the J end by 2 bases, with 17 bases between. The CDR3 extends over 16 amino acids. The CDR3 coding sequence is TGTGCCAGCAGCCCCGGACAGTCTTGGGTCACAGATACGCAGTATTTT. Residues: CASSPGQSWVTDTQYF.

This clone was detected once. The rearrangement joins TRBV9 to TRBJ2-4; D uncertain. Trimming took 3 bases from V and 2 from J, leaving 3 bases between them. This CDR3 has 12 residues. The germline CDR1 and CDR2 sequences are SGDLS and YYNGEE. The CDR3 nucleotides read TGTGCCAGCAGCGGTACCAAAAACATTCAGTACTTC. Translation: CASSGTKNIQYF.

For the CDR3, the DNA is TGTGCCAGCTCACCAGGGGTGAGGGGCCGGAACACTGAAGCTTTCTTT. Translating it yields CASSPGVRGRNTEAFF. The chain recombines TRBV18 with TRBJ1-1, with TRBD1 as a possible D gene (5 bases). V lost 2 bases and J 1 base, leaving 14 bases between the germline ends. This CDR3 contains 16 residues. CDR1 and CDR2 from the germline V gene are KGHSH and LQKENI.